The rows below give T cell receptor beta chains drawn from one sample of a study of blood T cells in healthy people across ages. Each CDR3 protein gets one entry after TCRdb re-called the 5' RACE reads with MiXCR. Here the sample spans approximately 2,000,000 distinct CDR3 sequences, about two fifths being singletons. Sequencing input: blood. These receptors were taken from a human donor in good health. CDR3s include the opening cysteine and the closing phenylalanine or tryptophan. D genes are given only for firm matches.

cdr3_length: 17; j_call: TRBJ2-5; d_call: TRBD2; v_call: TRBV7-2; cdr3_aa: CASSLDYSGGAQETQYF
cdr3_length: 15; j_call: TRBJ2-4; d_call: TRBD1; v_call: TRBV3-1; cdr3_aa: CASSQVGTGENIQYF
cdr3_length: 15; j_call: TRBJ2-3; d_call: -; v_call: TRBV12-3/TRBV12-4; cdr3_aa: CASSPDSLSADTQYF
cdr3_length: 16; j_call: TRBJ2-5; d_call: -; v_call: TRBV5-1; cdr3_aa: CASSLLAGGGEETQYF
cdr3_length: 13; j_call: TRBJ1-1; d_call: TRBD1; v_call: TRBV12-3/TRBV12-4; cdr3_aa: CASSLTGGIEAFF
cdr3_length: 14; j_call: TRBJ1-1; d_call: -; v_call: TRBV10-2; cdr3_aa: CASSEAWGRTEAFF
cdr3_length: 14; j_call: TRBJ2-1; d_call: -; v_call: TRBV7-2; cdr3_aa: CASSLERRTNEQFF
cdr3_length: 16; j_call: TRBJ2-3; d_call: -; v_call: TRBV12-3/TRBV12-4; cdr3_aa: CASSETRAPSTDTQYF
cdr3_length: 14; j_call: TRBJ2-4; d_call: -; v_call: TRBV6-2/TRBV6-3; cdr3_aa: CAGSFRSERNIQYF
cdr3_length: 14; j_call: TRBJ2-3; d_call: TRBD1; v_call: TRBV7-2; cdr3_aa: CASSKDRGIDTQYF
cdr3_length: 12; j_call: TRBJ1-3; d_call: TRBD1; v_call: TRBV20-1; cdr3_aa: CSAPDRADTIYF
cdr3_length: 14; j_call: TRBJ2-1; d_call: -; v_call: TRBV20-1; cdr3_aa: CSARVRALLHEQFF
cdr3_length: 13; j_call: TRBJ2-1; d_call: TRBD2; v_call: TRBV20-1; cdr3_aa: CSASSGGNNEQFF
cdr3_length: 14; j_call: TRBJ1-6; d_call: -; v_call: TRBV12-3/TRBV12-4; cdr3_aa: CASSLGPGGMPLHF
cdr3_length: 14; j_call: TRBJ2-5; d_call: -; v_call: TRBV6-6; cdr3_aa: CASSYLGPQETQYF
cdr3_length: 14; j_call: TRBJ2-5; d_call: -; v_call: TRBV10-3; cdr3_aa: CAISESPAAETQYF
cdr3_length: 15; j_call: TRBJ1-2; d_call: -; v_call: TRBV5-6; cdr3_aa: CASSLGTVLNYGYTF
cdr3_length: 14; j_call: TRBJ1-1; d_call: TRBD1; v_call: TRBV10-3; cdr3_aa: CAISPGQGFAEAFF
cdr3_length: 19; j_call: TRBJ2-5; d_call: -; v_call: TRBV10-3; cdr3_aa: CAIRGDGGAGNQYQETQYF
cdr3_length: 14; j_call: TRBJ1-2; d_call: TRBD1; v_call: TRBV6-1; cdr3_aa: CASSEWPGGDGYTF
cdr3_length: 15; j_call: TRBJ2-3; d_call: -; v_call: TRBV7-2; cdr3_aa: CAGSLVGASTDTQYF
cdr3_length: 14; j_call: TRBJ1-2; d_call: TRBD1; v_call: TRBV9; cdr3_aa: CASSMNRGRLGYTF
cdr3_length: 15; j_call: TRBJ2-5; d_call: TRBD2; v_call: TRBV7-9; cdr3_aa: CASSLVAGFQETQYF
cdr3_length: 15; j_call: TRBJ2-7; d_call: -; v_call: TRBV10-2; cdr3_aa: CASSTIYRRAYEQYF
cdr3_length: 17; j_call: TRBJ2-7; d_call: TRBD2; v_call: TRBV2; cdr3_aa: CASSDSSLAGGSYEQYF
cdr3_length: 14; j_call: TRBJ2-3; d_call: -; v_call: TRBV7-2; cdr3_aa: CASKEMGGTDTQYF
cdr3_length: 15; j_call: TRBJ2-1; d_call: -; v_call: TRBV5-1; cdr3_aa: CASRTGNGFYNEQFF
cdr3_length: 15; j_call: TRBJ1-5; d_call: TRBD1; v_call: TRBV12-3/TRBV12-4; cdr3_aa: CASSWSRGPNQPQHF
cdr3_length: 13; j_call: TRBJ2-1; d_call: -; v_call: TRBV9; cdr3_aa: CASSVDNMNEQFF
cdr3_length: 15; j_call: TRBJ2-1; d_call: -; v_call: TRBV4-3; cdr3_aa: CASSQDSPIADEQFF
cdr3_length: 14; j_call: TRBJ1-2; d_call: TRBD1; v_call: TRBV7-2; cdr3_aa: CASTLSTGANGYTF
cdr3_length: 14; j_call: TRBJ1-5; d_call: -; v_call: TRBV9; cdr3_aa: CASSEGHSGQPQHF
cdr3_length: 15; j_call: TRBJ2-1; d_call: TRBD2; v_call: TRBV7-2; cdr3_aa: CASRSGTLTNDEQFF